The TCR beta chain described here comes from a study of T cells after yellow fever vaccination. Notes on the study in general: Most clones from primary vaccination resurfaced after the booster (nearly 97% CD4, 70% to 90% CD8).

The table lists this clonotype with many counts. Its specificity is not known. J was trimmed by 2 bases and V by 5 bases; bases with no gene match: 2. The CDR3 consists of 13 residues. The germline V gene encodes CDR1 KGHSH and CDR2 LQKENI. TCRdb fed the 5' RACE reads into MiXCR, producing one record per CDR3 protein. The data contain over 250,000 distinct CDR3 sequences, roughly 4.3% of them singletons. Material: PBMCs, obtained 5 days after the yellow fever booster vaccination. This sequence was found in a man younger than 35 who received the YFV17D yellow fever vaccine. This rearrangement joins TRBV18 to TRBJ2-7, with 8 bases matching TRBD1. The CDR3 loop is CASSSDRAYEQYF. The CDR3 region has the DNA TGTGCCAGCTCATCGGACAGGGCCTACGAGCAGTACTTC.